The entry below describes one T cell receptor beta chain. What it binds is unknown. This entry comes from a study of cytomegalovirus exposure and HLA in healthy donors. Whole-study context: Per a later analysis, the approximately 700 first-cohort and over 90 validation repertoires shared one platform. Study-level points and caveats: The study recorded about 160 TCR beta chains that were cytomegalovirus-associated. TCR sequences were mostly rare, though some public TCRs occurred in many donors.

Some clones are missing from TCRdb's copy, which holds only in-frame ones; the method was immunoSEQ multiplex PCR. The sample has roughly 280,000 clones, approximately 86% seen once. Per germline, CDR1 SEHNR and CDR2 FQNEAQ (reference sequence). This CDR3 comprises 16 residues. The trim removed 4 bases at V and 7 bases at J, leaving 10 bases unmatched. The donors belonged to the roughly 110-subject validation cohort, separate from the approximately 670-subject first cohort. The genes are TRBV7-9 and TRBJ1-2, with 12 bases that match TRBD1. Specimen: PBMCs. The source of this sequence is a woman younger than 30 in good health and CMV-seronegative. This CDR3 is CASSSLPGQGASGYTF. The DNA for the CDR3 is TGTGCCAGCAGCTCGCTACCGGGACAGGGGGCGTCTGGCTACACCTTC. Based on the CDR3 plus reference TRBV7-9 and TRBJ1-2, the full variable domain is DTGVSQNPRHKITKRGQNVTFRCDPISEHNRLYWYRQTLGQGPEFLTYFQNEAQLEKSRLLSDRFSAERPKGSFSTLEIQRTEQGDSAMYLCASSSLPGQGASGYTFGSGTRLTVV.